Listed here are 8 T cell receptor beta chains from one sample, sequenced in a study of persistence of HIV-infected CD4 T cells (dated by TCRdb to the early 2020s). The treatment or condition label of this sample denotes: suppressive antiretroviral therapy. Lysates of CMV-infected fibroblasts at 10 ug/mL were used to stimulate the cells. Memory populations depleted of antigen-responding cells were obtained by sorting nonresponding CD40L-negative CD69-negative CD45RO-high memory CD4+ T cells. The immunoSEQ hsTCRB assay version 4, run in survey mode, was used to sequence TCRbeta repertoires from genomic DNA. TCRdb retrieved this table from immuneACCESS and kept in-frame rearrangements only. Not all clones are present; in checked studies, unresolved V genes account for under half, and no reason is known for the remainder. For this sample there are more than 35,000 clones; around 80% appear just once. Around 1.5% of the sample is taken by the ten largest.

Their antigens remain unidentified. This material consisted of CD4+ T cells sorted from PBMCs after approximately 19-hour stimulation, taken from a patient who received antiretroviral therapy. The cell subset or site label here, explained by the study, means: CD40L-CD69- CD45RO-high memory CD4 T cells not responding to CMV lysate. The origin of the receptors is an adult man with HIV who was CMV-seropositive.

This clone was observed a few times. V gene TRBV6-2 or TRBV6-3 combines with J gene TRBJ2-7, with a possible D match to TRBD1 (6 bases). CDR3 length: 14 amino acids. Between the trimmed V and J ends, which lost 5 bases and 2 bases, there was a span of 13 bases. CDR1 and CDR2 from the germline V gene are MNHEY and SVGEGT. CDR3 DNA sequence: TGTGCCAGCAGTGCCCAGGGGCTACCCTACGAGCAGTACTTC. Its translation: CASSAQGLPYEQYF.

The genes are TRBV4-2 and TRBJ2-1, with TRBD2 matching 7 bases. Trimming took 8 bases from V and 3 from J; bases not matched to a gene: 10. CDR1 is LGHNA, CDR2 YNFKEQ, per germline. This CDR3 is 15 amino acids long. CDR3 residues: CASGGRAGNYNEQFF. CDR3 DNA: TGTGCCAGCGGAGGGCGAGCGGGGAACTACAATGAGCAGTTCTTC.

The J gene is TRBJ1-1, the V gene TRBV7-2; maybe TRBD1 (5 bases). Germline V gene data show CDR1 as SGHTA and CDR2 as FQGNSA. The CDR3 runs to 14 residues. The V and J ends lost 2 bases and 4 bases respectively, with 11 bases between them. The CDR3 region has the DNA TGTGCCAGCAGCTTAAAAGGGGTCGGCACTGAAGCTTTCTTT. Protein product: CASSLKGVGTEAFF.

The chain employs TRBV12-3 or TRBV12-4 and TRBJ1-2; a possible D gene is TRBD1 (5 bases). V was cut by 9 bases and J by 8 bases, with 19 bases left in between. The CDR3 sequence is 13 residues long. The DNA for the CDR3 is TGTGCCAGTGACCAGGGCAAGTCAGAAGGCTACACCTTC. Residues: CASDQGKSEGYTF.

This chain uses TRBV5-1 with TRBJ2-1; D may be TRBD1 (5 bases). Germline assignment: CDR1 SGHRS and CDR2 YFSETQ. Trimming removed 5 bases at V and 11 bases at J, with 20 bases between. CDR3 length equals 14 residues. CDR3 protein: CASRPLDQGRKQFF. In nucleotides, the CDR3 is TGCGCCAGCAGACCCCTCGACCAGGGTCGGAAGCAGTTCTTC.

The chain links TRBV6-5 to TRBJ1-2; D call uncertain. CDR1 and CDR2 from the germline V gene are MNHEY and SVGAGI. The CDR3 spans 12 residues. Deletions cut 7 bases from V and 1 base from J, with 7 bases between. The CDR3 reads CASMAGNYGYTF. The CDR3, as DNA: TGTGCCAGCATGGCGGGTAACTATGGCTACACCTTC.

This clone was counted only a few times. V gene TRBV9 combines with J gene TRBJ2-2; tentative D call: TRBD1 (5 bases). This CDR3 spans 15 amino acids. CDR1 is SGDLS and CDR2 is YYNGEE in the germline V gene. Between the trimmed V and J ends, which lost 4 bases and 4 bases, there was a span of 14 bases. The CDR3 nucleotides read TGTGCCAGCAGCTCGCAGGGATTTGGCACCGGGGAGCTGTTTTTT. Protein product: CASSSQGFGTGELFF.

The chain combines TRBV7-8 with TRBJ1-4, with 10 positions matching TRBD1. The CDR3 is made up of 20 amino acids. The V and J ends lost 0 bases and 7 bases, in that order; junction bases with no gene match: 17. CDR1 is SGHVS and CDR2 is FQNEAQ in the germline V gene. CDR3 protein: CASSLAFFRDRGRGSEKLFF. CDR3 bases: TGTGCCAGCAGCTTAGCTTTCTTTCGGGACAGGGGAAGGGGTAGTGAAAAACTGTTTTTT.